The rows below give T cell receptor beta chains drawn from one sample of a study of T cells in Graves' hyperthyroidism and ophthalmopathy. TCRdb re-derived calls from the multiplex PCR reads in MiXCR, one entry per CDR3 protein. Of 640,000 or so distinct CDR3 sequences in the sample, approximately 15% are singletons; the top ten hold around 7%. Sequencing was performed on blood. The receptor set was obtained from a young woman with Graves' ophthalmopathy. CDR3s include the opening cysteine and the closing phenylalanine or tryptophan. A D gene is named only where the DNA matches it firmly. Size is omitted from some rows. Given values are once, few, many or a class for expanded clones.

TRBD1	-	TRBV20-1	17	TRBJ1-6	TGCAGTGCTAGAGATTTGGACAGGGCTAGGATTAATTCACCCCTCCACTTT	CSARDLDRARINSPLHF
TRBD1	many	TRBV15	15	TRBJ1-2	TGTGCCACCAGCAGGGCCGGGACAGGGGGCCTTGGCTACACCTTC	CATSRAGTGGLGYTF
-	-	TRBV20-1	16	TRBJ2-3	TGCAGTGCTAGAGAGCCTTGGGGGGGCCTCACAGATACGCAGTATTTT	CSAREPWGGLTDTQYF
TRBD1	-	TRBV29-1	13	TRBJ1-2	TGCAGCGGGGGGGACAGGCTCGGCTATGGCTACACCTTC	CSGGDRLGYGYTF
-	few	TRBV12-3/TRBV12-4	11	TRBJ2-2	TGTGCCAGCCTTCTTACCGGGGAGCTGTTTTTT	CASLLTGELFF
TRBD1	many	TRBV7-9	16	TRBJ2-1	TGTGCCAGCAGCTCACCCCCAAGGACAGGGGGAGACGAGCAGTTCTTC	CASSSPPRTGGDEQFF
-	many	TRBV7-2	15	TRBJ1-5	TGTGCCAGCAGCTCATCAGGCGGGAGGCGACAGCCCCAGCATTTT	CASSSSGGRRQPQHF
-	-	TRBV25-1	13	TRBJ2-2	TGTGCCAGCAGTCTACACGCCGGCGGGGAGCTGTTTTTT	CASSLHAGGELFF
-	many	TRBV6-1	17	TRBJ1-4	TGTGCCAGCAGTGAACAGGGTCGGGGCTCCCCGGATGAAAAACTGTTTTTT	CASSEQGRGSPDEKLFF
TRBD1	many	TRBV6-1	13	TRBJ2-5	TGTGCCAGCATCAACAGGGGGCAAGAGACCCAGTACTTC	CASINRGQETQYF
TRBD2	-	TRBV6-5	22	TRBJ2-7	TGTGCCAGCAGTTACTCGAGCTCTCCTCTGGTTACTGGCGGGAGGGCCGCCTACGAGCAGTACTTC	CASSYSSSPLVTGGRAAYEQYF
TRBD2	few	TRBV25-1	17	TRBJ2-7	TGTGCCAGCAGTGCAACCATGGGGCTAGCGGGAGTACGGGAGCAGTACTTC	CASSATMGLAGVREQYF
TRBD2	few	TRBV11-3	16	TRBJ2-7	TGTGCCAGCAGCCTTCTTCTGGCAGCGGGGGTTTACGAGCAGTACTTC	CASSLLLAAGVYEQYF
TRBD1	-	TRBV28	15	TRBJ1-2	TGTGCCATCATGACCTCAGGGGGCGCGACCTATGGCTACACCTTC	CAIMTSGGATYGYTF
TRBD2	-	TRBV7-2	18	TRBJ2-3	TGTGCCAGCAGCTCGAGACTAGCGGGTAAAGCTAGCACAGATACGCAGTATTTT	CASSSRLAGKASTDTQYF
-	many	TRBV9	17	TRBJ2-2	TGTGCCAGCAGCGTAGAGCGGCAGGGCCCGAACACCGGGGAGCTGTTTTTT	CASSVERQGPNTGELFF
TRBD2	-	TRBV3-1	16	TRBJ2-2	TGTGCCAGCAGCCAAGATTCCGGCGGGAGACCCGGGGAGCCGTTTTTT	CASSQDSGGRPGEPFF